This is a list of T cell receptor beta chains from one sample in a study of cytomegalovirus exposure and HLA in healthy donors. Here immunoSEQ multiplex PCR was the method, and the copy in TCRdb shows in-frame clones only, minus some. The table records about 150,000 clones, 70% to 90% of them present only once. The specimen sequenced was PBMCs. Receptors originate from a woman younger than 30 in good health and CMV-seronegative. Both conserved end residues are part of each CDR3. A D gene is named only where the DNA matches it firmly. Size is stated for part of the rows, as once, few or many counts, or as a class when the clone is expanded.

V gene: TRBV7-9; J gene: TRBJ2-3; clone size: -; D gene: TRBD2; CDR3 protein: CSSSPHLAGVEGDTQYF; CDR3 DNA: TGTTCCAGCAGCCCCCACCTAGCGGGGGTCGAGGGAGATACGCAGTATTTT
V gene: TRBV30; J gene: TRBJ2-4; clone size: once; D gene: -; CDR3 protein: CAWSSTGHVGKNIQYF; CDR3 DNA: TGTGCCTGGAGTTCCACAGGACATGTGGGAAAAAACATTCAGTACTTC
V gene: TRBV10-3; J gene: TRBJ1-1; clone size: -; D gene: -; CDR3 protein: CAISESPRDTEAFF; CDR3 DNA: TGTGCCATCAGTGAGTCGCCCCGGGACACTGAAGCTTTCTTT
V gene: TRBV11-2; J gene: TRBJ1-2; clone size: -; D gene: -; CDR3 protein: CASSLTSGTQRDYGYTF; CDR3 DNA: TGTGCCAGCAGCCTCACCTCCGGGACACAAAGGGACTATGGCTACACCTTC
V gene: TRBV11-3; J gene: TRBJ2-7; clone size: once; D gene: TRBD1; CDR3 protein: CASSQAGQGGSYEQYF; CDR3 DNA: TGTGCCAGCAGCCAGGCAGGACAGGGGGGCTCCTACGAGCAGTACTTC
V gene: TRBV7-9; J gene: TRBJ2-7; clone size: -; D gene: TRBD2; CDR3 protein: CASTSGGNAYEQYF; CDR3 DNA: TGTGCCAGCACCTCCGGGGGGAACGCCTACGAGCAGTACTTC
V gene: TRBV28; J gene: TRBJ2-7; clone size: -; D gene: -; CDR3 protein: CASSLYIGAAVYEQYF; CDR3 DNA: TGTGCCAGCAGTTTATATATAGGGGCCGCAGTGTACGAGCAGTACTTC
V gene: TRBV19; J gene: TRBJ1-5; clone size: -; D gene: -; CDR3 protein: CATKEDGYNQPQHF; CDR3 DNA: TGTGCCACAAAGGAGGACGGATACAATCAGCCCCAGCATTTT
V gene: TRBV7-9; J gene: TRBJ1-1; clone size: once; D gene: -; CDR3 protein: CASSLPGGDTEAFF; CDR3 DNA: TGTGCCAGCAGCCTCCCCGGGGGTGACACTGAAGCTTTCTTT
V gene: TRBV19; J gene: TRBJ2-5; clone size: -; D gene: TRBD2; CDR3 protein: CASSPDRVYSGKETQYF; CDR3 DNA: TGTGCCAGTAGCCCAGATCGGGTCTATAGCGGGAAGGAGACCCAGTACTTC
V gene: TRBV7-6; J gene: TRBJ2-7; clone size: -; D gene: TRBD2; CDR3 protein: CASSLRTSGSGYEQYF; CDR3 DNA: TGTGCCAGCAGCCTCAGGACTAGCGGGAGTGGCTACGAGCAGTACTTC
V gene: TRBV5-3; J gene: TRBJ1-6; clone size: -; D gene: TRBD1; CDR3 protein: CARSLPGTGVSPLHF; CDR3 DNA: TGTGCCAGAAGCTTGCCCGGGACAGGGGTTTCACCCCTCCACTTT
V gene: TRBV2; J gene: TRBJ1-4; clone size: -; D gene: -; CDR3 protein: CASSEEGLKLFF; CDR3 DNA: TGTGCCAGCAGTGAAGAGGGGCTTAAACTGTTTTTT
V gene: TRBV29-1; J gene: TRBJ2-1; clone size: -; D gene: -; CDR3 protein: CSAGRGGTNNEQFF; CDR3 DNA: TGCAGCGCCGGAAGGGGGGGAACGAACAATGAGCAGTTCTTC
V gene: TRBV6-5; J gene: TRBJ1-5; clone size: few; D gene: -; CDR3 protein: CASLQGRSQPQHF; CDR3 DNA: TGTGCCAGCCTACAGGGTCGAAGTCAGCCCCAGCATTTT
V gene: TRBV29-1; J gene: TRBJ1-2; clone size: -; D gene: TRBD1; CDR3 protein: CSVGTGGYTF; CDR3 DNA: TGCAGCGTCGGGACAGGGGGCTACACCTTC
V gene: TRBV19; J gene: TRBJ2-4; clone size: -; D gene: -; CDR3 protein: CASKEDRGKNIQYF; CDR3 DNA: TGTGCCAGTAAGGAGGACCGAGGAAAAAACATTCAGTACTTC
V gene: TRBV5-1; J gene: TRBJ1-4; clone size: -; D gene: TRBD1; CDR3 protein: CASSAGQGNEKLFF; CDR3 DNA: TGCGCCAGCAGCGCCGGACAGGGTAATGAAAAACTGTTTTTT
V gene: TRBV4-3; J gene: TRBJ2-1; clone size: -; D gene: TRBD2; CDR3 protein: CASSQGTEPGLASFF; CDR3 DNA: TGCGCCAGCAGCCAAGGGACCGAGCCGGGACTAGCGTCGTTCTTC
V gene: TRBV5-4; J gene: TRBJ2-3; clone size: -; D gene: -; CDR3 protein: CASSLVAGSADTQYF; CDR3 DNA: TGTGCCAGCAGCTTGGTAGCCGGGAGCGCAGATACGCAGTATTTT
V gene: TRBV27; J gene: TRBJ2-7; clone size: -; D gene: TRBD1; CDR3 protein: CATRRDRGLGEQYF; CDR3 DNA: TGTGCCACCAGACGGGACAGGGGGTTGGGGGAGCAGTACTTC
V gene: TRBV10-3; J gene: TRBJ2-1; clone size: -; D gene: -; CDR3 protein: CAISHPRLVPGEQFF; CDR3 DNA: TGTGCCATCAGCCACCCCCGACTAGTTCCCGGTGAGCAGTTCTTC
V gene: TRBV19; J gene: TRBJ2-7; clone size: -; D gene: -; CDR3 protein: CASRDKRSYEQYF; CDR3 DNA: TGTGCCAGCCGGGACAAACGATCCTACGAGCAGTACTTC
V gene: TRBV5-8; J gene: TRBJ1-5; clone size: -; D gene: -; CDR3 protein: CASSRRQLIFNQPQHF; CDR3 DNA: TGTGCCAGCAGCCGTCGCCAGTTGATTTTCAATCAGCCCCAGCATTTT
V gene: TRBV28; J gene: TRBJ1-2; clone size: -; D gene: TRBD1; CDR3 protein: CASSLDRVRYGYTF; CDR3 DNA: TGTGCCAGCAGTTTAGACAGGGTACGTTATGGCTACACCTTC
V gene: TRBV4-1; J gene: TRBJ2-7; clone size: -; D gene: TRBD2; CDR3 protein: CASSQPGLAYDEQYF; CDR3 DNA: TGCGCCAGCAGCCAGCCGGGACTAGCGTACGACGAGCAGTACTTC
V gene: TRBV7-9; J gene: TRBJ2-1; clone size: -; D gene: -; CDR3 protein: CASSLGSAGYNEQFF; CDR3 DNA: TGTGCCAGCAGCTTAGGGTCGGCGGGGTACAATGAGCAGTTCTTC
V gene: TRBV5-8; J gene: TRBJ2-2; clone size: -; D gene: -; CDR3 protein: CASSLNGGGYTGELFF; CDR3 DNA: TGTGCCAGCAGCTTGAATGGAGGGGGCTACACCGGGGAGCTGTTTTTT
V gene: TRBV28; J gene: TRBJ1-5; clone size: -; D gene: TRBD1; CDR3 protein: CASTGDRLINQPQHF; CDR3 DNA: TGTGCCAGCACCGGGGACAGGTTAATCAATCAGCCCCAGCATTTT
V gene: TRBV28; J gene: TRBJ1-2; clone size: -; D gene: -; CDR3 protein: CASRVTANYGYTF; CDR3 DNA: TGTGCCAGCAGGGTGACAGCAAACTATGGCTACACCTTC
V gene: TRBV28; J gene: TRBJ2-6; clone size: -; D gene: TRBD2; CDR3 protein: CASRGGAKVSGANVLTF; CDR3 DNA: TGTGCCAGCCGGGGGGGCGCAAAGGTCTCTGGGGCCAACGTCCTGACTTTC
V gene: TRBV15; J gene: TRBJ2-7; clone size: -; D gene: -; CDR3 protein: CATSRARSSYEQYF; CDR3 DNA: TGTGCCACCAGCAGAGCTAGGAGCTCCTACGAGCAGTACTTC
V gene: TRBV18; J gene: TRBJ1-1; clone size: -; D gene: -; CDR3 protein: CASSPVAIPGGNTEAFF; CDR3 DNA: TGTGCCAGCTCACCAGTGGCAATTCCGGGAGGGAACACTGAAGCTTTCTTT
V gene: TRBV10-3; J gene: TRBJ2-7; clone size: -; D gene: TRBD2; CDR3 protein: CALRGTSMYEQYF; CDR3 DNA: TGTGCCCTTCGCGGGACTAGCATGTACGAGCAGTACTTC
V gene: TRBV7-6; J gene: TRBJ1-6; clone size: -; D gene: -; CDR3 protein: CASSRGTGRNSPLHF; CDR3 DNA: TGTGCCAGCAGCAGGGGGACCGGACGGAATTCACCCCTCCACTTT
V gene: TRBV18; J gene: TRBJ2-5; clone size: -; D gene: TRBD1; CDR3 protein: CASSRQGLKTQYF; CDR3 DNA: TGTGCCAGCTCACGACAGGGATTAAAGACCCAGTACTTC
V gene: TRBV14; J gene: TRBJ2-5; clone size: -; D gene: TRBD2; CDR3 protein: CASSSTSGETQYF; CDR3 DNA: TGTGCCAGCAGTTCGACTAGCGGAGAGACCCAGTACTTC
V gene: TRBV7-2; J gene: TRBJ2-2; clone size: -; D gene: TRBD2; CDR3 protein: CASSLGTSVYTGELFF; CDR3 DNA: TGTGCCAGCAGCTTAGGGACTAGCGTCTACACCGGGGAGCTGTTTTTT
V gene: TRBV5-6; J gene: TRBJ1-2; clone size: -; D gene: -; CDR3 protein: CASSFEGHGYTF; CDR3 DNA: TGTGCCAGCAGCTTTGAGGGCCATGGCTACACCTTC
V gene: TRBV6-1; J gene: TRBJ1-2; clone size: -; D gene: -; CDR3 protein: CASTARQVVRYTF; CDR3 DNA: TGTGCCAGCACTGCGAGACAGGTCGTGCGCTACACCTTC
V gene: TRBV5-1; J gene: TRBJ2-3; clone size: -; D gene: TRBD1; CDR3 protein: CASGRDRATDTQYF; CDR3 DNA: TGCGCCAGCGGCCGGGACAGGGCCACAGATACGCAGTATTTT
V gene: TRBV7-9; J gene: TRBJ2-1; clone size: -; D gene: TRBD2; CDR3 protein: CAWEGCLRCNEQFF; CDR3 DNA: TGTGCTTGGGAGGGGTGTCTTCGATGCAATGAGCAGTTCTTC
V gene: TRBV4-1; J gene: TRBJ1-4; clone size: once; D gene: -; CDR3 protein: CASSQDWSGRSNEKLFF; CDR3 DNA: TGCGCCAGCAGCCAAGACTGGTCAGGGAGGTCTAATGAAAAACTGTTTTTT
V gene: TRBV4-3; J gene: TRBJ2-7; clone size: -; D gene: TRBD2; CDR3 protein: CASSQGSGGTHYEQYF; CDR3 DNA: TGCGCCAGCAGCCAAGGTAGCGGGGGGACCCACTACGAGCAGTACTTC
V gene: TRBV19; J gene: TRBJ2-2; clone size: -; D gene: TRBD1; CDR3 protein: CASSIDKTGATNTGELFF; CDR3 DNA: TGTGCCAGTAGTATAGATAAGACAGGGGCGACGAACACCGGGGAGCTGTTTTTT
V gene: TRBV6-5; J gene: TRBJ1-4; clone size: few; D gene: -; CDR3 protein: CASTSGGERKLFF; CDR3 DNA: TGTGCCAGTACCTCCGGGGGGGAGAGAAAACTGTTTTTT
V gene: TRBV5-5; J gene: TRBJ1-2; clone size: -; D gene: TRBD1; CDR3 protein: CASSQGQGDYGYTF; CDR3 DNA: TGTGCCAGCAGCCAGGGACAGGGGGACTATGGCTACACCTTC
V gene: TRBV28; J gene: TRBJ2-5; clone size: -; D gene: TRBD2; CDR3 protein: CASSSPGLAGEETQYF; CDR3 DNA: TGTGCCAGCAGTTCGCCGGGACTAGCGGGAGAAGAGACCCAGTACTTC
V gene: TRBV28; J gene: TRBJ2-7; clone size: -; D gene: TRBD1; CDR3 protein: CASSLLGRGLVYEQYF; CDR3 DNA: TGTGCCAGCAGTTTATTGGGCAGGGGGTTAGTGTACGAGCAGTACTTC
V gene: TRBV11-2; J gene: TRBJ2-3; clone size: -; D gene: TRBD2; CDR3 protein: CASSSGGQREWDTQYF; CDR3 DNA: TGTGCCAGCAGCTCCGGAGGTCAGCGGGAGTGGGATACGCAGTATTTT
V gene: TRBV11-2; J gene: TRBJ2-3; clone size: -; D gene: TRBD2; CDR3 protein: CASSSGTRGTDTQYF; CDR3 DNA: TGTGCCAGCAGCTCCGGGACTAGGGGAACAGATACGCAGTATTTT
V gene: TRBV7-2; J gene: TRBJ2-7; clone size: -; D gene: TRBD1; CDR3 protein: CASSPARGQGYEQYF; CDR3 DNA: TGTGCCAGCAGCCCCGCTCGGGGACAGGGATACGAGCAGTACTTC
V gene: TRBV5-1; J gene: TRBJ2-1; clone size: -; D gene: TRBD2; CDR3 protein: CASSLVAGDLHEQFF; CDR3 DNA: TGCGCCAGCAGCTTGGTGGCGGGAGATCTCCATGAGCAGTTCTTC